The 26 T cell receptor beta chains below were found in one sample sequenced in a study of T-cell memory formation after mild COVID-19. TCRdb fed the 5' RACE reads into MiXCR, producing one record per CDR3 protein. This sample has about 560,000 distinct CDR3 sequences, with roughly a sixth found just once. The sequenced material came from PBMCs or a T cell subset sorted from them (not recorded which). Receptor source: an adult woman who had mild COVID-19 (a few samples of this study predate the infection). Cell type and time point are not known.

This clonotype was counted a few times. The chain carries TRBV11-3 and TRBJ2-4, with D tentatively TRBD2 (6 bases). The CDR3 is made up of 14 amino acids. Germline loops: CDR1 SGHNT, CDR2 YENEEA. Deletions cut 1 base from V and 6 bases from J, with 10 bases between. The CDR3 bases are TGTGCCAGCAGCTTAGGACCGGGAGCAAACATTCAGTACTTC. Translating it yields CASSLGPGANIQYF.

This clonotype was counted at least ten times. At one boundary the junction diverges from the germline segment, which might be a read error. CDR3 nucleotides: TGTGCCAGCAGTTTTGAGGGTAACACTGAAGCTTTCTTT. This encodes CASSFEGNTEAFF. The chain joins TRBV5-1 to TRBJ1-1; no clear D. This CDR3 comprises 13 residues. Germline CDR1 and CDR2: SGHRS and YFSETQ. The whole variable domain, remainder taken from reference TRBV5-1 and TRBJ1-1, is KAGVTQTPRYLIKTRGQQVTLSCSPISGHRSVSWYQQTPGQGLQFLFEYFSETQRNKGNFPGRFSGRQFSNSRSEMNVSTLELGDSALYLCASSFEGNTEAFFGQGTRLTVV.

This clonotype occurred a few times. This chain connects TRBV7-2 to TRBJ1-2, with D possibly TRBD1 on 6 matching bases. CDR3 length: 13 residues. V was clipped by 3 bases and J by 7 bases, with 12 bases between them. Looked up from germline, CDR1 is SGHTA and CDR2 is FQGNSA. CDR3 bases: TGTGCCAGCAGCTTCAACCAGGGGTCTGGCTACACCTTC. Translating gives CASSFNQGSGYTF.

V gene TRBV4-2 combines with J gene TRBJ1-5; weak D call: TRBD1 (6 bases). This CDR3 is built from 15 residues. The germline V gene encodes CDR1 LGHNA and CDR2 YNFKEQ. V lost 2 bases, J lost 11 bases, and 19 bases lay in between. CDR3 residues: CASSQHENRESAQHF. In DNA, the CDR3 is TGTGCCAGCAGCCAACACGAGAACAGGGAGTCGGCCCAGCATTTT.

In this sample, this clonotype turned up a few times. The chain has TRBV6-5 and TRBJ1-4, with TRBD1 identical over 9 bases. The CDR3 covers 15 residues. V gave up 2 bases and J gave up 3 bases; unmatched junction bases: 1. Per the germline V gene, CDR1 is MNHEY and CDR2 is SVGAGI. This chain's CDR3 is CASSYDRGANEKLFF. The CDR3 DNA is TGTGCCAGCAGTTACGACAGGGGGGCTAATGAAAAACTGTTTTTT.

Here the CDR3 DNA reads TGTGCCAGCAGGGCAGGACTAGCGGGGGGGAGCTCCTACGAGCAGTACTTC. Translation gives CASRAGLAGGSSYEQYF. V is TRBV2 and J is TRBJ2-7, with 15 bases that match TRBD2. CDR1 and CDR2 (germline): SNHLY, FYNNEI. The CDR3 contains 17 residues. V was pared by 6 bases and J by 0 bases, with 6 bases of the junction left unmatched.

The rearrangement uses TRBV3-1 and TRBJ2-3, with TRBD1 matching over 8 bases. V lost 5 bases to trimming and J lost 4 bases; unmatched junction nucleotides: 8. Per germline, CDR1 LGHDT and CDR2 YNNKEL (reference sequence). CDR3 size: 15 residues. CDR3 DNA sequence: TGTGCCAGCAGCTTCAGGACAGGGATGGCAGATACGCAGTATTTT. Its translation is CASSFRTGMADTQYF.

This sequence joins TRBV12-3 or TRBV12-4 and TRBJ2-1; tentative D call: TRBD1 (6 bases). CDR3 length: 16 residues. Trimming removed 1 base at V and 2 bases at J, with 12 bases between. The CDR3 loop is CASSLGGQGPYNEQFF. DNA of the CDR3: TGTGCCAGCAGTTTAGGGGGTCAGGGGCCCTACAATGAGCAGTTCTTC.

There are a few counts of this clonotype. V usage is TRBV24-1 and J usage is TRBJ2-1; 14 bases agree with TRBD2. V was pared by 3 bases and J by 8 bases, with 5 bases of the junction left unmatched. This CDR3 region has 16 residues. Per germline, CDR1 KGHDR and CDR2 SFDVKD. CDR3 amino acids: CATSDRLAGGPHEQFF. The CDR3 nucleotides read TGTGCCACCAGTGATCGACTAGCGGGAGGGCCCCATGAGCAGTTCTTC.

The chain uses TRBV6-6 and TRBJ2-1; 9 nucleotides match TRBD2. Germline V CDR1 and CDR2: MNHNY, SVGAGI (reference sequence). Trimming took 0 bases from V and 7 from J; bases not matched to a gene: 13. CDR3 length: 18 amino acids. This CDR3 reads CASSYSWAGGPTENEQFF. As DNA, the CDR3 is TGTGCCAGCAGTTACTCTTGGGCGGGAGGGCCGACGGAGAATGAGCAGTTCTTC.

V gene TRBV20-1 combines with J gene TRBJ2-7; D possibly uses TRBD1 or TRBD2 (5 bases each). Germline CDR1 is DFQATT and CDR2 is SNEGSKA (reference sequence). The CDR3 has 15 residues. V lost 1 base, J lost 0 bases, and 13 bases lay in between. CDR3 sequence: CSARVPGRHSYEQYF. CDR3 bases: TGCAGTGCTAGAGTACCGGGACGGCACTCCTACGAGCAGTACTTC.

This rearrangement joins TRBV12-3 or TRBV12-4 to TRBJ2-1; maybe TRBD1 (6 bases). The length of the CDR3 is 15 residues. V was trimmed by 5 bases and J by 2 bases, leaving 13 bases between them. The CDR3 is CASSPQGLTYNEQFF. CDR3 in DNA: TGTGCCAGCAGTCCTCAGGGGTTAACCTACAATGAGCAGTTCTTC.

The chain carries TRBV5-1 and TRBJ2-7; D is unclear. V was clipped by 0 bases and J by 0 bases, with 10 bases between them. The CDR3 has 15 amino acids. Germline V CDR1 and CDR2: SGHRS, YFSETQ. The CDR3 coding sequence is TGCGCCAGCAGCTTGGTTTATCCCAGCTCCTACGAGCAGTACTTC. It codes for CASSLVYPSSYEQYF.

The chain joins TRBV9 to TRBJ1-1, with TRBD1 identical over 8 bases. Unmatched junction bases numbered 6, after V lost 7 bases and J lost 1 base. The length of the CDR3 is 14 residues. The germline CDR1 and CDR2 sequences are SGDLS and YYNGEE. The CDR3 nucleotides are TGTGCCAGCGGCGCGGACAGGGAGAACACTGAAGCTTTCTTT. Translating it yields CASGADRENTEAFF. Using reference TRBV9 and TRBJ1-1 for the parts outside the CDR3, the full variable domain is DSGVTQTPKHLITATGQRVTLRCSPRSGDLSVYWYQQSLDQGLQFLIQYYNGEERAKGNILERFSAQQFPDLHSELNLSSLELGDSALYFCASGADRENTEAFFGQGTRLTVV.

This clonotype was counted a few times. V and J are TRBV7-9 and TRBJ2-3; TRBD1 matches 8 bases. V trimming: 5 bases; J trimming: 6 bases; junction bases outside the gene matches: 10. CDR3 length equals 15 residues. Germline CDR1 and CDR2: SEHNR and FQNEAQ (reference sequence). The CDR3 reads CASSPRTGPADTQYF. In DNA, the CDR3 is TGTGCCAGCAGCCCCCGGACAGGGCCAGCGGATACGCAGTATTTT.

CDR3 region: CASSLAGASDIQYF. DNA of the CDR3: TGTGCCAGCAGCTTAGCAGGAGCTAGCGACATTCAGTACTTC. This chain uses TRBV7-3 with TRBJ2-4, with D possibly matching TRBD2 (6 bases). V gave up 2 bases and J gave up 8 bases, with 13 bases separating them. CDR1 and CDR2 from the germline V gene are SGHTA and FQGTGA. This CDR3 comprises 14 residues.

This rearrangement joins TRBV3-1 to TRBJ2-5; 12 bases are a match to TRBD2. In germline, CDR1 is LGHDT, CDR2 YNNKEL (reference sequence). This CDR3 contains 16 residues. Losses at the gene ends were 4 bases for V and 2 bases for J; bases not matched to a gene: 5. CDR3 loop: CASSPGLAGLQETQYF. DNA for the CDR3: TGTGCCAGCAGCCCCGGACTAGCGGGGTTACAAGAGACCCAGTACTTC.

The V gene is TRBV9, the J gene TRBJ2-2, with D hard to call. Germline values: CDR1 SGDLS, CDR2 YYNGEE. The V and J ends lost 6 bases and 0 bases respectively, with 12 bases between them. The length of the CDR3 is 15 residues. The CDR3 nucleotides are TGTGCCAGCAACCGTCAGCACGCGAACACCGGGGAGCTGTTTTTT. Protein sequence: CASNRQHANTGELFF.

This clonotype has just a few counts. The chain employs TRBV27 and TRBJ2-7, with 11 bases identical to TRBD1. This CDR3 comprises 14 residues. V was pared by 8 bases and J by 7 bases, with 10 bases of the junction left unmatched. The germline gives CDR1 MNHEY, CDR2 SMNVEV (reference sequence). CDR3 sequence (DNA): TGTGCCAGCGGTGCCGGGACAGGGGGTCGGGAGCAGTACTTC. It yields the protein CASGAGTGGREQYF.

V usage is TRBV19 and J usage is TRBJ2-1; 7 positions match TRBD2. Per the germline V gene, CDR1 is LNHDA and CDR2 is SQIVND (reference sequence). There are 12 residues in the CDR3. V was clipped by 5 bases and J by 6 bases; unmatched bases: 1. In DNA, the CDR3 is TGTGCCAGTAGTTGGGGGGGCAATGAGCAGTTCTTC. Translated: CASSWGGNEQFF.

This clonotype was recorded a few times. The chain employs TRBV6-5 and TRBJ1-2, with 7 bases identical to TRBD1. The V segment lost 6 bases and the J segment 4 bases; nucleotides outside the gene matches: 8. CDR1 is MNHEY and CDR2 is SVGAGI in the germline V gene. The CDR3 extends over 14 amino acids. The CDR3 region is CASRPTGSSYGYTF. DNA of the CDR3: TGTGCCAGCAGACCGACAGGGTCTTCCTATGGCTACACCTTC.

This clonotype was seen a few times. One end of the junction varies from germline; a read error may be responsible. V gene TRBV20-1 combines with J gene TRBJ2-7, with 7 nucleotides matching TRBD1. Germline V CDR1 and CDR2: DFQATT, SNEGSKA (reference sequence). CDR3 length: 13 amino acids. The CDR3 DNA follows: TGCAGTGCCAGAGGGGACAGCCGTTACGAGCAGTACTTC. Its protein product is CSARGDSRYEQYF.

The rearrangement uses TRBV5-4 and TRBJ1-2; D is perhaps TRBD1 (6 bases). V lost 4 bases and J 1 base, leaving 17 bases between the germline ends. The CDR3 runs to 16 residues. Looked up from germline, CDR1 is SGHNT and CDR2 is YYREEE (reference sequence). The CDR3 nucleotides are TGTGCCAGCAGCATAGGACAGCCAAGCGATAACTATGGCTACACCTTC. As protein: CASSIGQPSDNYGYTF. Variable domain in full (rest from reference TRBV5-4 and TRBJ1-2): ETGVTQSPTHLIKTRGQQVTLRCSSQSGHNTVSWYQQALGQGPQFIFQYYREEENGRGNFPPRFSGLQFPNYSSELNVNALELDDSALYLCASSIGQPSDNYGYTFGSGTRLTVV.

The gene calls are TRBV5-6 and TRBJ1-1; 7 bases are a match to TRBD1. The CDR3 has 15 residues. The trim removed 4 bases at V and 2 bases at J, leaving 8 bases unmatched. Germline values: CDR1 SGHDT, CDR2 YYEEEE. The CDR3 protein is CASSREGTVNTEAFF. The CDR3 bases are TGTGCCAGCAGCCGAGAAGGGACAGTTAACACTGAAGCTTTCTTT.

This clonotype was found a few times. In DNA form, the CDR3 reads TGCGCCAGCAGCGAGGGACAGAACAATCAGCCCCAGCATTTT. It encodes CASSEGQNNQPQHF. The genes are TRBV5-1 and TRBJ1-5, with TRBD1 identical over 7 bases. Looked up from germline, CDR1 is SGHRS and CDR2 is YFSETQ. The CDR3 is made up of 14 amino acids. The junction had 4 bases not matched to a gene; V was cut back by 4 bases and J by 3 bases.

This clonotype was picked up a small number of times. The chain is built from TRBV12-3 or TRBV12-4 and TRBJ2-1, with D maybe TRBD2 (6 bases). This CDR3 is built from 14 residues. Trimming removed 5 bases from V and 3 bases from J, with 11 bases in between. The CDR3 coding sequence is TGTGCCAGCAGTCGGGCTAGCGTCTACAATGAGCAGTTCTTC. It is translated as CASSRASVYNEQFF.